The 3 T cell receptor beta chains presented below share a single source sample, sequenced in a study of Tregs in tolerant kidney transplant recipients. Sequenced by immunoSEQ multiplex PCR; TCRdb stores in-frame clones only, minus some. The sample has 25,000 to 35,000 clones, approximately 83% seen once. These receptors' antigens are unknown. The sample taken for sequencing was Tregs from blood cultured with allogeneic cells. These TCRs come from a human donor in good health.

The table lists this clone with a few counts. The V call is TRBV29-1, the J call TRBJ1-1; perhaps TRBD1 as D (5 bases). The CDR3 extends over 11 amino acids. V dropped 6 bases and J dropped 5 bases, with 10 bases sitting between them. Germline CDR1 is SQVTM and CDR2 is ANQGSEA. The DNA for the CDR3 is TGCAGCGTCCGTTGGGGGACTGAAGCTTTCTTT. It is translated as CSVRWGTEAFF.

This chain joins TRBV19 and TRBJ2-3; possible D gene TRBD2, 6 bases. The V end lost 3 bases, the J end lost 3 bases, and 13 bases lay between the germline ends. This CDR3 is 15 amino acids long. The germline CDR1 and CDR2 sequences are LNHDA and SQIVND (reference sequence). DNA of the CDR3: TGTGCCAGTAGTATGAGGTTCGGGGGAACAGATACGCAGTATTTT. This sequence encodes CASSMRFGGTDTQYF. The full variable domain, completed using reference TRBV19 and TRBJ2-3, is DGGITQSPKYLFRKEGQNVTLSCEQNLNHDAMYWYRQDPGQGLRLIYYSQIVNDFQKGDIAEGYSVSREKKESFPLTVTSAQKNPTAFYLCASSMRFGGTDTQYFGPGTRLTVL.

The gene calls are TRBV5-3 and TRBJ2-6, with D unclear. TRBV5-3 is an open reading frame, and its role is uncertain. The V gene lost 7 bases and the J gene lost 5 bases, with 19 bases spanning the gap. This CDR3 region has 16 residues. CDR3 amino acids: CARPSGEQSRANVLTF. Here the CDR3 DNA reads TGTGCCAGACCCTCAGGTGAACAAAGTCGGGCCAACGTCCTGACTTTC.